This T cell receptor beta chain was found in a study of cytomegalovirus exposure and HLA in healthy donors. Study-level results: As confirmed in vitro, three CMV-associated chains were specific for CMV antigens. For presence/absence analyses, sequencing depth was assumed to be roughly uniform across donors. With further analysis later on, most CMV-associated TCR beta chains appeared HLA-restricted.

This PCR relied on a set of 60 Vbeta primers and 13 Jbeta primers. Under the authors' procedure: Later reanalysis found around 80 million unique TCR beta chains, 10 million to 14 million of them shared. Measured with immunoSEQ multiplex PCR; TCRdb has only the in-frame clones, and not every one. That table gives V, J and clone size, and the DNA gave D and trimming. The data contain approximately 170,000 clones, approximately 71% of them singletons. For this clone: The target antigen is unknown.

The TCR originated in a woman younger than 30 in good health and CMV-seropositive. What was sequenced was PBMCs.

CDR3 residues: CASSSSTGGDFSNQPQHF. Written as DNA, the CDR3 is TGTGCCAGCAGCTCCTCGACAGGGGGCGATTTCAGCAATCAGCCCCAGCATTTT. The J gene is TRBJ1-5, the V gene TRBV7-2; 10 bases are shared with TRBD1. CDR3 size: 18 residues. V dropped 4 bases and J dropped 1; count of bases not matched to a gene: 10. Germline CDR1 is SGHTA and CDR2 is FQGNSA.